This TCR beta chain was identified in a study of blood T cell repertoires in COVID-19. Only in-frame clones appear in the TCRdb table, and some are missing; sequencing was by immunoSEQ multiplex PCR. The sample carries more than 300,000 clones, more than 70% recorded once. This CDR3 has 18 amino acids. The V gene lost 0 bases and the J gene lost 4 bases, with 17 bases spanning the gap. Sequencing was carried out using peripheral blood. The chain links TRBV5-7 to TRBJ1-6; D gene ambiguous. TRBV5-7 is an open reading frame whose function is uncertain. This receptor was taken from a woman younger than 45 with COVID-19, enrolled during active disease. Here the CDR3 DNA reads TGTGCCAGCAGCTTGGTTACCGGAGACGGGATGTATAATTCACCCCTCCACTTT. Residues: CASSLVTGDGMYNSPLHF.